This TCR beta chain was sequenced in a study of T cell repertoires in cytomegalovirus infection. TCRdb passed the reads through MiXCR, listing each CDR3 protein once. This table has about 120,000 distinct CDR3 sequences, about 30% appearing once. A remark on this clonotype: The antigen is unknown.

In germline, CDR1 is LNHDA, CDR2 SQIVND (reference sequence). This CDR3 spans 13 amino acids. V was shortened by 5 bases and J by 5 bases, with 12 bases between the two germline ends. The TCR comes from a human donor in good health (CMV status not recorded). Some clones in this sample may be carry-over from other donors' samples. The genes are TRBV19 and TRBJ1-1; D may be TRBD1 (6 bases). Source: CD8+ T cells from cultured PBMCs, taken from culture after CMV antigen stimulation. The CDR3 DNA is TGTGCCAGTAGTCTAACAGGGTGGACTGAAGCTTTCTTT. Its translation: CASSLTGWTEAFF.